This T cell receptor beta chain emerged from a study of cytomegalovirus exposure and HLA in healthy donors. Vbeta (60) and Jbeta (13) primers were used in the PCR. Method: immunoSEQ multiplex PCR; TCRdb's copy keeps in-frame clones and lacks some. The sample yields approximately 87,000 clones, just under 85% seen once. This sequence was found in a young woman in good health and CMV-seropositive. Sequencing was carried out using PBMCs.

As DNA, the CDR3 is TGTGCCAGCAGCTTAAGGGGATCCTATAATTCACCCCTCCACTTT. This encodes CASSLRGSYNSPLHF. V usage is TRBV5-6 and J usage is TRBJ1-6; tentatively, D is TRBD1 (5 bases). Germline CDR1 is SGHDT and CDR2 is YYEEEE. V was clipped by 2 bases and J by 1 base, with 7 bases between them. CDR3 size: 15 residues.